These T cell receptor beta chains were read from a single sample in a study of shared clonotypes between healthy human individuals. Sequenced by immunoSEQ multiplex PCR; TCRdb stores in-frame clones only, minus some. The sample shows around 610,000 clones, approximately 96% of them seen only once. Sequenced: naive CD8+ T cells sorted from blood. The receptors were gathered from a woman in her 30s in good health. Both conserved end residues are part of each CDR3. D genes are given only for firm matches. For some rows the clone size is stated as once, few or many, or as a class when expanded; others skip it.

.	TRBJ2-2	.	TRBV19	TGTGCCAGTTTCCGGGGATTTGGGGACGGGGAGCTGTTTTTT	CASFRGFGDGELFF
.	TRBJ1-1	.	TRBV7-8	TGTGCCAGCAGCGTGGGACGGAACACTGAAGCTTTCTTT	CASSVGRNTEAFF
.	TRBJ2-7	.	TRBV28	TGTGCCAGCACGGAGGGGCCACCTGGTCCTACCTACGAGCAGTACTTC	CASTEGPPGPTYEQYF
.	TRBJ2-7	TRBD2	TRBV4-2	TGTGCCAGCAGCCAAGGACTAGCGGGAGGGCCGGGGTACGAGCAGTACTTC	CASSQGLAGGPGYEQYF
.	TRBJ2-1	.	TRBV7-6	TGTGCCAGCAGCTTAGACAAAGAATATGAGCAGTTCTTC	CASSLDKEYEQFF
.	TRBJ2-3	.	TRBV13	TGTGCCAGCAGCGGGGAGAATCTAGATACGCAGTATTTT	CASSGENLDTQYF
.	TRBJ2-7	.	TRBV25-1	TGTGCCAGCAGTGAATCACAGGACCAAACCTACGAGCAGTACTTC	CASSESQDQTYEQYF
.	TRBJ2-1	TRBD2	TRBV13	TGTGCCAGCAGCTCCTTAGCGGGAGGGCGTTCGAATGAGCAGTTCTTC	CASSSLAGGRSNEQFF
.	TRBJ2-2	TRBD1	TRBV11-1	TGTGCCAGCAGCCCCACTCAGGGGGCCGGGGAGCTGTTTTTT	CASSPTQGAGELFF
.	TRBJ2-3	TRBD2	TRBV7-8	TGTGCCAGCAGCTTAGGCCTTAGTCTAGCGGACTCGCAGTATTTT	CASSLGLSLADSQYF
.	TRBJ1-2	.	TRBV4-1	TGCGCCAGCAGCCAAGACGCCCTGGCTACTCGGGGCTACACCTTC	CASSQDALATRGYTF
.	TRBJ1-5	TRBD1	TRBV2	TGTGCCAGCAGTGACGGGGAGGGGGCGTTTCAGCCCCAGCATTTT	CASSDGEGAFQPQHF
.	TRBJ2-6	.	TRBV6-5	TGTGCCAGCAGCGGCCCCGGGGCCAACGTCCTGACTTTC	CASSGPGANVLTF
.	TRBJ2-3	.	TRBV21-1	TGTGCCAGCAGCAAAGGCCTCGGGACAGGCACAGATACGCAGTATTTT	CASSKGLGTGTDTQYF
few	TRBJ1-5	.	TRBV5-5	TGTGCCAGCAGCTTGGCGGCTAGCAATCAGCCCCAGCATTTT	CASSLAASNQPQHF
few	TRBJ1-1	TRBD1	TRBV9	TGTGCCAGCAGCACTCCCGGGACAGGGCTTGAAGCTTTCTTT	CASSTPGTGLEAFF
.	TRBJ2-7	TRBD2	TRBV19	TGTGCCAGTAGTGCGGGAGCGGGGGGCTACGAGCAGTACTTC	CASSAGAGGYEQYF
once	TRBJ1-1	.	TRBV5-6	TGTGCCAGCAGTAGACAGGCTGTGAACACTGAAGCTTTCTTT	CASSRQAVNTEAFF
.	TRBJ2-6	.	TRBV27	TGTGCCAGCAGTTTATGGACCGGGGCCAACGTCCTGACTTTC	CASSLWTGANVLTF
.	TRBJ1-3	.	TRBV4-1	TGCGCCAGCAGCCAAGACAGGGCCTCTGGAAACACCATATATTTT	CASSQDRASGNTIYF
.	TRBJ2-7	.	TRBV11-2	TGTGCCAGCAGCTTCGACAGATCCTACGAGCAGTACTTC	CASSFDRSYEQYF
.	TRBJ2-1	.	TRBV11-2	TGTGCCAGCAGCTTAGCGGTGTTGGCCTACAATGAGCAGTTCTTC	CASSLAVLAYNEQFF
once	TRBJ2-5	.	TRBV5-1	TGCGCCAGCAGCTTGGGCTCACTGGAGACCCAGTACTTC	CASSLGSLETQYF
.	TRBJ2-1	.	TRBV21-1	TGTGCCAGCAGAATACCGGGACAGACATACAATGAGCAGTTCTTC	CASRIPGQTYNEQFF
.	TRBJ1-1	.	TRBV7-2	TGTGCCAGCAGCCCTACTGGCTCCCCTGGGGCTTTCTTT	CASSPTGSPGAFF
.	TRBJ1-1	.	TRBV29-1	TGCAGCGTTGAAGTCTCCTTTTGGAACACTGAAGCTTTCTTT	CSVEVSFWNTEAFF
.	TRBJ2-7	TRBD2	TRBV9	TGTGCCAGCAGCGTAGCTTCGGGACTAGCGGGAGGTGAGCAGTACTTC	CASSVASGLAGGEQYF
.	TRBJ2-4	TRBD1	TRBV27	TGTGCCAGCAGCCCTGGGACAGGGATAAGCATTCAGTACTTC	CASSPGTGISIQYF
.	TRBJ2-7	TRBD2	TRBV5-1	TGCGCCAGCAGCCCCCTGGGACTAGCGGGAGCCCCCGAGCAGTACTTC	CASSPLGLAGAPEQYF
.	TRBJ1-5	.	TRBV9	TGTGCCAGCAGCGTAGGTTATAGCAATCAGCCCCAGCATTTT	CASSVGYSNQPQHF
once	TRBJ2-7	TRBD2	TRBV4-1	TGCGCCAGCAGCCAAGATTGGCTAGCGGGAGCCTACGAGCAGTACTTC	CASSQDWLAGAYEQYF
.	TRBJ1-5	.	TRBV19	TGTGCCAGTAGTATAGGGACGGGGGTTCTCCAGCCCCAGCATTTT	CASSIGTGVLQPQHF
.	TRBJ2-5	.	TRBV7-9	TGTGCCAGCAGCCCCTCACGAGAATTGCCAGAGACCCAGTACTTC	CASSPSRELPETQYF
.	TRBJ1-2	TRBD1	TRBV13	TGTGCCAGCAGCTACCTAACAGGGGGCGGTGGCTACACCTTC	CASSYLTGGGGYTF
.	TRBJ2-2	TRBD1	TRBV25-1	TGTGCCAGCAGTGAGAGGGACAGGGTCCCGAACACCGGGGAGCTGTTTTTT	CASSERDRVPNTGELFF
few	TRBJ1-2	TRBD1	TRBV19	TGTGCCAGTAGCCCAACAGGGGAAGGCTACACCTTC	CASSPTGEGYTF
.	TRBJ2-7	.	TRBV6-1	TGTGCCAGCAGTAGACTAGGCGAGCAGTACTTC	CASSRLGEQYF
.	TRBJ1-1	.	TRBV6-5	TGTGCCAGCAGTTACTCCGAGGGAAGGACTGAAGCTTTCTTT	CASSYSEGRTEAFF
.	TRBJ2-3	.	TRBV9	TGTGCCAGCAGCGTAGGGATTGCTAGCTCTAGCGCAGATACGCAGTATTTT	CASSVGIASSSADTQYF
.	TRBJ1-2	.	TRBV27	TGTGCCAGCAGTTTATCGAGATTGGACAGCACAGCTAACTATGGCTACACCTTC	CASSLSRLDSTANYGYTF
.	TRBJ2-7	TRBD2	TRBV19	TGTGCCAGTAGTACGGAACTAGCGGGAGATTTCTACGAGCAGTACTTC	CASSTELAGDFYEQYF
.	TRBJ2-1	TRBD2	TRBV19	TGTGCCAGTAGTATGAGCGGGAGCTCCTACAATGAGCAGTTCTTC	CASSMSGSSYNEQFF
.	TRBJ1-6	.	TRBV4-1	TGCGCCAGCAGCCAACTAAGCTCCTATAATTCACCCCTCCACTTT	CASSQLSSYNSPLHF
.	TRBJ2-1	.	TRBV4-1	TGCGCCAGCAGCCAAGCCCTGAGGGGTGAGCAGTTCTTC	CASSQALRGEQFF
.	TRBJ2-2	TRBD1	TRBV10-2	TGCGCCAGCTGGACAGGGGGGCTGTTTTTT	CASWTGGLFF
.	TRBJ2-3	.	TRBV27	TGTGCCAGCAGTTTTTCATTTGGCACAGATACGCAGTATTTT	CASSFSFGTDTQYF
once	TRBJ2-3	.	TRBV11-2	TGTGCCAGCAGTTCGGGTACCACAGATACGCAGTATTTT	CASSSGTTDTQYF
.	TRBJ2-7	.	TRBV11-2	TGTGCCTACCTTTCAGGGGATGGCGAGCAGTACTTC	CAYLSGDGEQYF
.	TRBJ2-7	.	TRBV5-1	TGCGCCAGCAGCTTGAACGACGTTTACTCCTACGAGCAGTACTTC	CASSLNDVYSYEQYF
.	TRBJ2-7	.	TRBV27	TGTGCCAGCAGTTTAGGGCACCCCAACTCCTACGAGCAGTACTTC	CASSLGHPNSYEQYF
.	TRBJ2-7	.	TRBV9	TGTGCCAGCAGCCCCCCGGGTGGGTCTAGCATCCACGAGCAGTACTTC	CASSPPGGSSIHEQYF
.	TRBJ2-5	.	TRBV9	TGTGCCAGCAGCGTAGAGGGGAAGACGCAAGAGACCCAGTACTTC	CASSVEGKTQETQYF
.	TRBJ2-7	TRBD2	TRBV2	TGTGCCAGCAGTGATCTAGCGGGAGAAACCTACGAGCAGTACTTC	CASSDLAGETYEQYF
.	TRBJ2-1	.	TRBV29-1	TGCAGCGTTGAACAGGTTTACAATGAGCAGTTCTTC	CSVEQVYNEQFF
.	TRBJ2-7	TRBD2	TRBV13	TGTGCCAGCAGCTTTAGCGGGAGGGCGTCCTACGAGCAGTACTTC	CASSFSGRASYEQYF